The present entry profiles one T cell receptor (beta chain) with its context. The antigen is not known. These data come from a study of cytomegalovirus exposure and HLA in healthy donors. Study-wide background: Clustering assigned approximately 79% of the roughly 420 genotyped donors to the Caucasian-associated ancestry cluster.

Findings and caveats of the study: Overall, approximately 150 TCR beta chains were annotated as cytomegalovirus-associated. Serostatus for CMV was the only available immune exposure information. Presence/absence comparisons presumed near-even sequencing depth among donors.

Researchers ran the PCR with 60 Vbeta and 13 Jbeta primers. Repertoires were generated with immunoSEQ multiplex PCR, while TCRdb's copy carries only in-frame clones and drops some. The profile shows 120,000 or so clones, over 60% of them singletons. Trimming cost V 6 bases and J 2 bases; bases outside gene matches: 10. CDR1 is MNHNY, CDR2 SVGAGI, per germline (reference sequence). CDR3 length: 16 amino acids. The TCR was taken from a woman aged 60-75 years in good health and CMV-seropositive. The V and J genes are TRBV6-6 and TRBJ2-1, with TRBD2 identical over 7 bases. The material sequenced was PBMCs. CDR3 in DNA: TGTGCCAGCAGAATCTCCGCGGGAGCGCCCTACAATGAGCAGTTCTTC. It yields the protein CASRISAGAPYNEQFF.